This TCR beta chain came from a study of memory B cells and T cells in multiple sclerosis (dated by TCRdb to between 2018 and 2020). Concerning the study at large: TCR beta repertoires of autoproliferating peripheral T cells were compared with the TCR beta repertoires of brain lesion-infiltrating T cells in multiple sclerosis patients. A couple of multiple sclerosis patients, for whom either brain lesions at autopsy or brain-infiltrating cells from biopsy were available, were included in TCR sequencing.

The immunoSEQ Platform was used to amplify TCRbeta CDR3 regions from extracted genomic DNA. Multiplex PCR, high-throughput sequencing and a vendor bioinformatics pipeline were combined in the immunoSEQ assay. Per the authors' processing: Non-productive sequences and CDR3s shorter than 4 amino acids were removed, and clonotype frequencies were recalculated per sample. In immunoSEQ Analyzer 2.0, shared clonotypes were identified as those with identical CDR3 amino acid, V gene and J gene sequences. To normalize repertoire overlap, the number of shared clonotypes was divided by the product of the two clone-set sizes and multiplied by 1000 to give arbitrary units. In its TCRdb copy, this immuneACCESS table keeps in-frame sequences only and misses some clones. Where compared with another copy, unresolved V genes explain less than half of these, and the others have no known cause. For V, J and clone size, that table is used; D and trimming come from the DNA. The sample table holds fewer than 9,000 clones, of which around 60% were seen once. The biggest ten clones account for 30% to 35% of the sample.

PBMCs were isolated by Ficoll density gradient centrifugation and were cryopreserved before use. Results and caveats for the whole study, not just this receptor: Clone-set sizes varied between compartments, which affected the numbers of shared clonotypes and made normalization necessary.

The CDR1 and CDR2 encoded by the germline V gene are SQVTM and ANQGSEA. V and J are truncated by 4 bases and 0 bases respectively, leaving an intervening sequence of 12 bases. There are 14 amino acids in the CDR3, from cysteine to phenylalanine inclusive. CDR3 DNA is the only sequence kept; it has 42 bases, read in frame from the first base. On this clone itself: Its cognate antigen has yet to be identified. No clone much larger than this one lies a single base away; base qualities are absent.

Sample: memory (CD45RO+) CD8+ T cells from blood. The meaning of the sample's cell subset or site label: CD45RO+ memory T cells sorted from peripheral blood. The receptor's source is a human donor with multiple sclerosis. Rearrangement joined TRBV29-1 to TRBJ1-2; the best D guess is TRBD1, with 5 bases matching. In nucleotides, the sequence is TGCAGCGTTGTAACCAGGGCCGCTAACTATGGCTACACCTTC. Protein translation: CSVVTRAANYGYTF.